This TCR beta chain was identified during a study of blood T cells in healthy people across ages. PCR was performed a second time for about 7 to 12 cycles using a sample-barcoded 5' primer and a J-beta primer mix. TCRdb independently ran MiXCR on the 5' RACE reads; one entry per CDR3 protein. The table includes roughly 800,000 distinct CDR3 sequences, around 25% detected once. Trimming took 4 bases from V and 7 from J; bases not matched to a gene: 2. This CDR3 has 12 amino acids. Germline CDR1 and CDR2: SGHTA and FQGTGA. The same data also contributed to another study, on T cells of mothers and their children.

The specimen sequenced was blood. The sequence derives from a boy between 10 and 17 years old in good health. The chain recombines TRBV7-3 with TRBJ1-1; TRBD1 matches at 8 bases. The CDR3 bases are TGTGCCAGCAGCTGGGGGACAGGTGAAGCTTTCTTT. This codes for CASSWGTGEAFF.